This TCR beta chain appears in the sequencing data of a study of T cell responses to AZD1222 COVID-19 vaccine. Profiled with immunoSEQ multiplex PCR; TCRdb holds only in-frame clones, not every one. The sample carries around 150,000 clones, about 90% recorded once. Study-level points and caveats: Nearly half of the spike-specific TCRs reportedly recognize variant regions that carry no mutations. Once two AZD1222 doses were given, Spike-specific TCR breadth and depth went up.

Comment on this clone: The antigen is unknown.

The receptor was derived from an adult who received the AZD1222 COVID-19 vaccine. The sample consisted of peripheral blood, taken 28 days after the second AZD1222 dose.

CDR3 loop: CASSFGTPETQYF. The DNA of the CDR3 is TGTGCCAGCAGCTTCGGGACTCCAGAGACCCAGTACTTC. This chain uses TRBV7-2 with TRBJ2-5; D might be TRBD2 (6 bases). Germline V CDR1 and CDR2: SGHTA, FQGNSA. The CDR3 extends over 13 amino acids. V dropped 3 bases and J dropped 4 bases, with 9 bases sitting between them. The full variable domain, completed using reference TRBV7-2 and TRBJ2-5, is GAGVSQSPSNKVTEKGKDVELRCDPISGHTALYWYRQSLGQGLEFLIYFQGNSAPDKSGLPSDRFSAERTGGSVSTLTIQRTQQEDSAVYLCASSFGTPETQYFGPGTRLLVL.